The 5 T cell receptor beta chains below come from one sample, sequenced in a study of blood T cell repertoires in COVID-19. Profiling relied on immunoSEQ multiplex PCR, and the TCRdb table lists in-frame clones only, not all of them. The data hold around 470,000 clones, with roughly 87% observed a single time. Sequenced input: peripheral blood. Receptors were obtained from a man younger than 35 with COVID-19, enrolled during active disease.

CDR3 protein: CSASPGEETQYF. The CDR3 DNA is TGCAGTGCCAGTCCGGGGGAAGAGACCCAGTACTTC. This chain links TRBV20-1 with TRBJ2-5, with D perhaps matching TRBD2 (6 bases). Trimming cost V 6 bases and J 3 bases, with 11 bases left between them. This CDR3 is built from 12 residues. Germline V gene data show CDR1 as DFQATT and CDR2 as SNEGSKA (reference sequence).

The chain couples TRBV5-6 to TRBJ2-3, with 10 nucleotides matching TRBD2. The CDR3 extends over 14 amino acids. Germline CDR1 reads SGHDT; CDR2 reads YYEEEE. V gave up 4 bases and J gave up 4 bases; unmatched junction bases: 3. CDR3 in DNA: TGTGCCAGCAGCATACTAGCGGGATCAGATACGCAGTATTTT. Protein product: CASSILAGSDTQYF.

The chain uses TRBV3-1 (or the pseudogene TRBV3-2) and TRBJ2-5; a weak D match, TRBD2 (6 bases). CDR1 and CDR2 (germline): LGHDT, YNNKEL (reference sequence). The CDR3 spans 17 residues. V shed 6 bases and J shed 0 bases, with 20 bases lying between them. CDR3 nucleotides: TGTGCCAGCAGTCACCCAGGTGCGGGACGATACCAAGAGACCCAGTACTTC. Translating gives CASSHPGAGRYQETQYF.

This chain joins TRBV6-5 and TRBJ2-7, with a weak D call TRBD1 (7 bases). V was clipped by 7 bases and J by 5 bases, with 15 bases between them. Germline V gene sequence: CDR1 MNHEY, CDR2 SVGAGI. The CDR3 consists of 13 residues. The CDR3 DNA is TGTGCCAGCACCGTTCAGGGGGGCGACGAGCAGTACTTC. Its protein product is CASTVQGGDEQYF.

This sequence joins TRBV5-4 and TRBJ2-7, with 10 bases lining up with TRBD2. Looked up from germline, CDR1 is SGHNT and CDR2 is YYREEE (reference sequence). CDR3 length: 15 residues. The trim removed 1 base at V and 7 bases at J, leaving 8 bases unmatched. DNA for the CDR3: TGTGCCAGCAGCTTGATTAGCGGGAGGTCGAGTGAGCAGTACTTC. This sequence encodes CASSLISGRSSEQYF.